The 32 T cell receptor beta chains given below trace back to one sample, sequenced in a study of cytomegalovirus exposure and HLA in healthy donors. 13 Jbeta primers and 60 Vbeta primers were used for the PCR. TCRdb keeps only in-frame clones here, not all; method: immunoSEQ multiplex PCR. The sample records fewer than 150,000 clones, over 70% being singletons. Sequenced sample: PBMCs. The receptors were gathered from a male donor in good health and CMV-seronegative.

V and J are TRBV11-3 and TRBJ1-1; 7 bases agree with TRBD1. The V gene end was trimmed by 5 bases and the J gene end by 4 bases; junction bases not matched to a gene: 13. The CDR3 covers 16 residues. Germline CDR1 reads SGHNT; CDR2 reads YENEEA. CDR3 coding DNA: TGTGCCAGCAGCAAAGGGGGCAGCACCTACCGCACTGAAGCTTTCTTT. Protein product: CASSKGGSTYRTEAFF.

As to this clone: Because it lacks the conserved phenylalanine or tryptophan at the end, this CDR3 is likely a read error. The limits of the CDR3 on the DNA are not certain, so only TCRdb's listed CDR3 is given. The chain is built from TRBV14 and TRBJ1-2. Germline V gives CDR1 SGHDN, CDR2 FVKESK. The CDR3 is 9 amino acids long, termini counted. The CDR3 here is CASSQAGVG.

This clone was detected only once. This chain connects TRBV28 to TRBJ2-1; 13 nucleotides agree with TRBD2. CDR1 MDHEN and CDR2 SYDVKM come from the germline V gene. V shed 4 bases and J 13 bases; nucleotides not matched to a gene: 7. CDR3 length: 14 amino acids. The CDR3 DNA reads as TGTGCCAGCAGTTCCGGGACTAGCGGGACATATCAGTTCTTC. It codes for CASSSGTSGTYQFF.

The chain has TRBV4-1 and TRBJ1-2, with 10 bases lining up with TRBD1. This CDR3 spans 15 amino acids. Germline loops: CDR1 MGHRA, CDR2 YSYEKL. After removal of 4 bases from V and 7 bases from J, the junction contained 9 bases not matched to a gene. CDR3 region: CASSPLGTGVSGYTF. CDR3 sequence (DNA): TGCGCCAGCAGCCCTTTGGGGACAGGGGTGAGTGGCTACACCTTC.

The chain links TRBV30 to TRBJ2-6, with D possibly TRBD2 on 5 matching bases. Germline CDR1 is GTSNPN and CDR2 is SVGIG (reference sequence). This CDR3 has 12 residues. V was clipped by 4 bases and J by 4 bases, with 5 bases between them. The CDR3 sequence: CAWTSGANVLTF. The CDR3 region has the DNA TGTGCCTGGACTAGCGGGGCCAACGTCCTGACTTTC.

The chain carries TRBV10-3 and TRBJ1-2; D possibly corresponds to TRBD1 (5 bases). With 7 bases removed from V and 8 bases from J, the gap between germline ends came to 17 bases. The CDR3 is made up of 13 amino acids. CDR1 and CDR2 (germline): ENHRY, SYGVKD. CDR3: CAITSSRADGYTF. For the CDR3, the DNA is TGTGCCATCACGAGTAGCAGGGCTGACGGCTACACCTTC.

This clone was seen a handful of times. CDR3 sequence: CASSPQGVSTDTQYF. The CDR3 nucleotides are TGTGCCAGCAGCCCCCAGGGGGTTAGCACAGATACGCAGTATTTT. V usage is TRBV7-2 and J usage is TRBJ2-3; 7 bases map to TRBD1. The germline CDR1 and CDR2 sequences are SGHTA and FQGNSA. The V and J ends lost 5 bases and 0 bases, in that order; junction bases with no gene match: 5. The CDR3 is made up of 15 amino acids.

The chain recombines TRBV5-1 with TRBJ1-2; perhaps TRBD1 as D (5 bases). CDR1 SGHRS and CDR2 YFSETQ come from the germline V gene. Trimming removed 0 bases from V and 10 bases from J, with 10 bases in between. The CDR3 has 12 residues. The CDR3 DNA is TGCGCCAGCAGCTTGGATTTCAGGGTCTACACCTTC. This sequence encodes CASSLDFRVYTF.

This chain joins TRBV11-2 and TRBJ2-3, with 8 nucleotides matching TRBD1. V gave up 5 bases and J gave up 1 base; unmatched junction bases: 5. The CDR3 length is 15 residues. The germline V gene encodes CDR1 SGHAT and CDR2 FQNNGV. CDR3 sequence: CASSGGQGGTDTQYF. In nucleotides, the CDR3 is TGTGCCAGCAGCGGTGGACAGGGAGGCACAGATACGCAGTATTTT.

V and J are TRBV10-2 and TRBJ2-1; the match to TRBD2 covers 13 bases. The CDR3 loop spans 15 amino acids. The germline gives CDR1 WSHSY, CDR2 SAAADI. After removal of 7 bases from V and 4 bases from J, the junction contained 4 bases not matched to a gene. The CDR3 region has the DNA TGCGCCAGCATTACGACTAGCGGGGGGTACAATGAGCAGTTCTTC. Protein: CASITTSGGYNEQFF.

V and J are TRBV4-1 and TRBJ2-1; 11 bases map to TRBD2. V lost 2 bases to trimming and J lost 10 bases; unmatched junction nucleotides: 10. CDR1 and CDR2 from the germline V gene are MGHRA and YSYEKL. CDR3 length: 16 amino acids. CDR3 sequence reads: CASSQIAGGSTGEQFF. CDR3 DNA: TGCGCCAGCAGCCAAATAGCGGGGGGGTCTACTGGAGAGCAGTTCTTC.

V and J are TRBV5-6 and TRBJ1-5; D is unclear. Trimming pared 2 bases from V and 4 bases from J, leaving 7 bases between. The germline CDR1 and CDR2 sequences are SGHDT and YYEEEE. The CDR3 totals 13 residues. CDR3 residues: CASSFGSNQPQHF. CDR3 bases: TGTGCCAGCAGCTTTGGGAGTAATCAGCCCCAGCATTTT.

The chain combines TRBV2 with TRBJ1-6, with TRBD1 as a possible D gene (6 bases). V gave up 7 bases and J gave up 11 bases, with 15 bases separating them. The CDR3 extends over 13 amino acids. CDR1 is SNHLY, CDR2 FYNNEI, per germline. In DNA, the CDR3 is TGTGCCAGCATCAGGGGCGGAAAGCCACCCCTCCACTTT. This codes for CASIRGGKPPLHF.

The chain joins TRBV7-9 to TRBJ2-1, with a tentative D call TRBD2 (5 bases). Looked up from germline, CDR1 is SEHNR and CDR2 is FQNEAQ (reference sequence). The germline V and J ends were trimmed by 4 bases and 12 bases, with 16 bases remaining between them. The CDR3 contains 13 residues. CDR3 sequence: CASSYSGGHLQFF. The DNA of the CDR3 is TGTGCCAGCAGCTATTCTGGCGGGCATTTGCAGTTCTTC.

The chain has TRBV18 and TRBJ2-3, with 13 positions matching TRBD2. CDR3 length: 16 residues. Trimming took 5 bases from V and 1 from J; bases not matched to a gene: 3. The germline CDR1 and CDR2 sequences are KGHSH and LQKENI. Written as DNA, the CDR3 is TGTGCCAGCTCATCTGGACTAGCGGGGGGCACAGATACGCAGTATTTT. This gives the protein CASSSGLAGGTDTQYF.

The J gene is TRBJ2-7, the V gene TRBV4-1, with TRBD2 matching over 11 bases. The V and J ends lost 4 bases and 3 bases, in that order; junction bases with no gene match: 5. The CDR3 runs 15 residues. Germline V gives CDR1 MGHRA, CDR2 YSYEKL. CDR3 nucleotide sequence: TGCGCCAGCAGCCTCCAGACTAGCGGGGACTACGAGCAGTACTTC. Its translation: CASSLQTSGDYEQYF.

As for this clone: Germline is not matched at one junction end, which may reflect a read error. V usage is TRBV19 and J usage is TRBJ1-6; TRBD1 might be the D (6 bases). The germline CDR1 and CDR2 sequences are LNHDA and SQIVND (reference sequence). CDR3 length equals 14 residues. The CDR3 DNA reads TGTGCCAGTACTGAGAGGGGGACGAATTCTCCCCTCCACTTT. Its protein is CASTERGTNSPLHF.

J is TRBJ2-7 and V is TRBV2; 11 bases are a match to TRBD1. Losses at the gene ends were 1 base for V and 4 bases for J; bases not matched to a gene: 6. The CDR3 spans 16 residues. From germline, CDR1 is SNHLY and CDR2 FYNNEI. CDR3 amino acids: CASSEGTGGSKYEQYF. The DNA of the CDR3 is TGTGCCAGCAGTGAAGGGACAGGGGGCAGCAAGTACGAGCAGTACTTC.

The chain couples TRBV10-2 to TRBJ1-5, with 9 bases that match TRBD1. V lost 4 bases to trimming and J lost 6 bases; unmatched junction nucleotides: 10. The CDR3 consists of 16 residues. CDR1 and CDR2 from the germline V gene are WSHSY and SAAADI. The CDR3: CASSASGTGKRQPQHF. CDR3 bases: TGCGCCAGCAGTGCATCAGGGACAGGGAAGCGTCAGCCCCAGCATTTT.

The J gene is TRBJ1-6, the V gene TRBV5-4, with D unclear. V lost 5 bases to trimming and J lost 8 bases, with 14 bases between them. The CDR3 extends over 14 amino acids. Germline lookup yields CDR1 SGHNT and CDR2 YYREEE (reference sequence). CDR3 bases: TGTGCCAGCAGGTCAGGTGTGGTAGATTCACCCCTCCACTTT. This codes for CASRSGVVDSPLHF.

The chain recombines TRBV7-9 with TRBJ1-1, with 8 bases matching TRBD1. Germline CDR1 and CDR2: SEHNR and FQNEAQ (reference sequence). V shed 3 bases, J shed 4 bases, and the junction held 4 bases outside the gene matches. The CDR3 loop spans 14 amino acids. This chain's CDR3 is CASSLDREITEAFF. DNA for the CDR3: TGTGCCAGCAGCTTGGACAGGGAGATCACTGAAGCTTTCTTT. Filled out from reference TRBV7-9 and TRBJ1-1, the complete variable domain reads DTGVSQNPRHKITKRGQNVTFRCDPISEHNRLYWYRQTLGQGPEFLTYFQNEAQLEKSRLLSDRFSAERPKGSFSTLEIQRTEQGDSAMYLCASSLDREITEAFFGQGTRLTVV.

V is TRBV18 and J is TRBJ2-5; 11 bases are a match to TRBD2. J was trimmed by 2 bases and V by 4 bases; bases with no gene match: 3. Germline V CDR1 and CDR2: KGHSH, LQKENI. The CDR3 length is 15 residues. The CDR3 DNA follows: TGTGCCAGCTCACGTCGGACTAGCGGGCAAGAGACCCAGTACTTC. Protein product: CASSRRTSGQETQYF.

This clone was seen only a few times. Distinct nucleotide sequences in the sample also encode this CDR3. This chain joins TRBV6-6 and TRBJ1-2; 9 bases are shared with TRBD1. Germline CDR1 MNHNY, CDR2 SVGAGI (reference sequence). The CDR3 is 13 amino acids. With 4 bases clipped from V and 4 bases from J, the junction kept 1 base outside the gene matches. CDR3 loop: CASSSGQGYGYTF. The CDR3 coding sequence is TGTGCCAGCAGTTCGGGACAGGGCTATGGCTACACCTTC.

The rearrangement uses TRBV15 and TRBJ1-4, with D possibly TRBD1 on 5 matching bases. Trimming shortened V by 1 base and J by 5 bases, and 17 bases separated the two germline ends. Germline V gene sequence: CDR1 LNHNV, CDR2 YYDKDF (reference sequence). CDR3 length: 17 residues. The CDR3 protein is CATSRVVGGGENEKLFF. CDR3 in DNA: TGTGCCACCAGCAGAGTCGTAGGTGGAGGGGAAAATGAAAAACTGTTTTTT.

This clone was seen a handful of times. The rearrangement links TRBV6-1 to TRBJ1-2, with 7 bases that match TRBD1. CDR3 length: 13 residues. CDR1 MNHNS and CDR2 SASEGT come from the germline V gene. V dropped 2 bases and J dropped 3; count of bases not matched to a gene: 0. CDR3 bases: TGTGCCAGCAGTGAACAGGGGGACTATGGCTACACCTTC. Protein sequence: CASSEQGDYGYTF.

Note on this clone: The junction differs from germline at one of its ends, possibly a read error. This chain links TRBV7-9 with TRBJ2-2, with 8 positions matching TRBD1. The germline CDR1 and CDR2 sequences are SEHNR and FQNEAQ (reference sequence). This CDR3 region has 16 residues. The CDR3 DNA reads as TGTTCCAGCAGCTTCAATACAGGGGGGCGTACCGGGGAGCTGTTTTTT. As protein: CSSSFNTGGRTGELFF. Based on the CDR3 plus reference TRBV7-9 and TRBJ2-2, the full variable domain is DTGVSQNPRHKITKRGQNVTFRCDPISEHNRLYWYRQTLGQGPEFLTYFQNEAQLEKSRLLSDRFSAERPKGSFSTLEIQRTEQGDSAMYLCSSSFNTGGRTGELFFGEGSRLTVL.

The chain couples TRBV9 to TRBJ1-3; possible D gene TRBD1, 6 bases. The V and J ends lost 0 bases and 3 bases respectively, with 13 bases between them. This CDR3 spans 16 amino acids. Per germline, CDR1 SGDLS and CDR2 YYNGEE. CDR3 in amino acids: CASSVALRGDGNTIYF. The CDR3 coding sequence is TGTGCCAGCAGCGTAGCTCTCAGGGGAGATGGAAACACCATATATTTT. Full variable domain (missing parts from reference TRBV9 and TRBJ1-3): DSGVTQTPKHLITATGQRVTLRCSPRSGDLSVYWYQQSLDQGLQFLIQYYNGEERAKGNILERFSAQQFPDLHSELNLSSLELGDSALYFCASSVALRGDGNTIYFGEGSWLTVV.

V usage is TRBV19 and J usage is TRBJ2-3; 12 bases fit TRBD2. Germline CDR1 and CDR2: LNHDA and SQIVND (reference sequence). The trim removed 4 bases at V and 4 bases at J, leaving 9 bases unmatched. The CDR3 runs to 17 residues. In DNA, the CDR3 is TGTGCCAGTAGTACGAATGGACTAGCGGGGTGGGCAGATACGCAGTATTTT. Protein sequence: CASSTNGLAGWADTQYF.

This chain joins TRBV14 and TRBJ1-2; 8 nucleotides line up with TRBD1. With V trimmed by 0 bases and J by 6 bases, 3 bases remained unmatched. Germline CDR1 and CDR2: SGHDN and FVKESK. The CDR3 totals 14 residues. The CDR3 DNA reads as TGTGCCAGCAGCCAAGACAGGGGGCTAGATGGCTACACCTTC. Translating gives CASSQDRGLDGYTF.

CDR3 in DNA: TGTGCCAGTCGCCTCACTCGGGGAGGCTCTAACTATGGCTACACCTTC. Translated: CASRLTRGGSNYGYTF. The rearrangement joins TRBV19 to TRBJ1-2; no clear D. The ends were cut back, 8 bases at V and 0 bases at J, with 19 bases in the middle. This CDR3 is 16 amino acids long. Germline V CDR1 and CDR2: LNHDA, SQIVND (reference sequence).

This chain joins TRBV15 and TRBJ2-2; D possibly corresponds to TRBD1 (6 bases). CDR3 length: 14 residues. Trimming cost V 4 bases and J 8 bases, with 14 bases left between them. From germline, CDR1 is LNHNV and CDR2 YYDKDF (reference sequence). Here the CDR3 reads CATSILRGSGELFF. The DNA for the CDR3 is TGTGCCACCAGCATATTGAGGGGGTCAGGGGAGCTGTTTTTT.

This clone has more than one count but fewer than ten. The genes are TRBV29-1 and TRBJ2-3, with 7 bases fitting TRBD2. With V trimmed by 4 bases and J by 6 bases, 13 bases remained unmatched. The germline CDR1 and CDR2 sequences are SQVTM and ANQGSEA. CDR3 length: 15 residues. CDR3 DNA: TGCAGCGTTGGGGGGAGGGGCGGATTATCGGATACGCAGTATTTT. Encoded protein: CSVGGRGGLSDTQYF.